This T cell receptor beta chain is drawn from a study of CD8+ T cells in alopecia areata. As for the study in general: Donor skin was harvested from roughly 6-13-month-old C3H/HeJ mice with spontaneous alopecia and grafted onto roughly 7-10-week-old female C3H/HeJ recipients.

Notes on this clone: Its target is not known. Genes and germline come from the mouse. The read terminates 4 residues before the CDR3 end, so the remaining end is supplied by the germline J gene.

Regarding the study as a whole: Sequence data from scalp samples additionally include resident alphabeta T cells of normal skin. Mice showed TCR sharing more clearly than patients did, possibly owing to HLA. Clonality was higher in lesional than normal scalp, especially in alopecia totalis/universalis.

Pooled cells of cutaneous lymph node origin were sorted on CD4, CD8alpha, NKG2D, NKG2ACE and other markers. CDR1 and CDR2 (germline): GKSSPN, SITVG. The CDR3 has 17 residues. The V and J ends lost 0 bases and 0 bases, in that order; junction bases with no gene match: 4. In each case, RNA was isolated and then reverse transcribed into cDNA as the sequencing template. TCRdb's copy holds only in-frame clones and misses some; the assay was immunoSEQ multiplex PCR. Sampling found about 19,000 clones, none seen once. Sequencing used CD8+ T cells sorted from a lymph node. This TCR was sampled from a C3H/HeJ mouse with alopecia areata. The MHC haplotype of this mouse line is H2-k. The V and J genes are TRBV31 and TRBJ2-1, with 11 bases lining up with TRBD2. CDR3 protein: CAWSLTGGAPNYAEQFF. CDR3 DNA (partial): TGTGCCTGGAGTCTAACTGGGGGGGCCCCTAACTATGCT.